This TCR beta chain is drawn from a study of patients and donors after allogeneic stem cell transplantation (dated by TCRdb to the early 2020s). The library was obtained by RT-PCR. The instrument was a NextSeq 550. TCRdb itself trimmed the public reads at Q25 with fastp, ran MiXCR and retained productive beta chains. Rows are combined by CDR3 protein, so each entry shows the most common genes and DNA. This sample holds over 400,000 distinct CDR3 sequences; approximately 16% were observed only once. 6% to 8% of the sample rests with the top ten. The CDR3 contains 14 residues, cysteine and phenylalanine counted. Left in the record is the CDR3 DNA by itself, 42 bases read in frame from the first base. Germline trimming amounts to 2 bases on V and 7 bases on J, with 7 as the count of junction bases outside the gene matches. Sequences ENHRY (CDR1) and SYGVKD (CDR2) are obtained from the germline V gene.

This clonotype was detected a few times. The antigen it recognizes is unknown. No base-level quality is on record; no much larger clone is a single base apart. The sequence came from a human donor who was either an allogeneic HSCT recipient or a stem cell or donor lymphocyte infusion donor (not recorded which). It is not recorded whose cells these are; they may come from a transplant donor. Specimen: blood, either unsorted or a sorted T cell fraction (not recorded which). The sequence is built from TRBV10-3 and TRBJ1-1, with 7 bases aligning to TRBD1. The DNA sequence is as follows: TGTGCCATCAGTGAGGGCAGGGGGAAAGGTGAAGCTTTCTTT. This is translated as CAISEGRGKGEAFF.